Included here is one T cell receptor (beta chain) sequence, with context. Method: immunoSEQ multiplex PCR; TCRdb's copy keeps in-frame clones and lacks some. Altogether about 26,000 clones are present, approximately 90% being singletons, with the ten largest covering roughly a fifth. These data are taken from a study of OX40 agonist ivuxolimab in advanced cancers. Per germline, CDR1 PRHDT and CDR2 FYEKMQ (reference sequence). The CDR3 is 17 amino acids. V dropped 0 bases and J dropped 1; count of bases not matched to a gene: 5. This chain connects TRBV13 to TRBJ2-2; 7 bases fit TRBD1. The input for sequencing was CD4+ or CD8+ T cells sorted from blood, taken in a trial of the OX40 agonist ivuxolimab. The TCR originated in an adult with an advanced solid tumor such as melanoma, head and neck, liver or kidney cancer. The CDR3: CASSLGLGQLNTGELFF. The CDR3 region has the DNA TGTGCCAGCAGCTTAGGTCTGGGACAGTTGAACACCGGGGAGCTGTTTTTT.